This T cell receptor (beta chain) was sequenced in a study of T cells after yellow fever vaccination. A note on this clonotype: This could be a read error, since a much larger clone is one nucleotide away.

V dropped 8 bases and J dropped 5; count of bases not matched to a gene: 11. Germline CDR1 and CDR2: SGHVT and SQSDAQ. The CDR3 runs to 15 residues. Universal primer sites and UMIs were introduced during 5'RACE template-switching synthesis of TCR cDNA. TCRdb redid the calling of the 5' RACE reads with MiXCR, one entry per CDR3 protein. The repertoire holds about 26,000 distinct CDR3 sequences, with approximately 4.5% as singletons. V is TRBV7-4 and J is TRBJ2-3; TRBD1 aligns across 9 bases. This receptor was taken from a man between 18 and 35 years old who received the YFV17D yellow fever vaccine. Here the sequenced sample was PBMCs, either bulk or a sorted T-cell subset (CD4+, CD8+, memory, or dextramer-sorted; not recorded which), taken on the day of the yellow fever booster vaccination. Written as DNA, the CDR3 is TGTGCCAGCGCCTCGAGAGGACAGGGGTTAGATACGCAGTATTTT. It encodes CASASRGQGLDTQYF.